A selection of T cell receptor beta chains follows, all from one sample in a study of response to subunit inactivated influenza vaccine. Each CDR3 protein is one row after TCRdb ran MiXCR on the RT-PCR reads. The sample holds around 650,000 distinct CDR3 sequences, approximately 14% seen once. Sequences were derived from PBMCs from blood, sampled about 12 days after vaccination. The source of these receptors is a man aged 50 to 59 who received an inactivated influenza vaccine. Both conserved end residues are part of each CDR3. The D gene is left open where the match is weak.

TRBJ1-1	TRBV12-3/TRBV12-4	TRBD1	CASNSYRGATEAFF
TRBJ2-7	TRBV20-1	.	CSARMRGLESYEQYF
TRBJ2-3	TRBV6-1	TRBD1	CASSELQGASTDTQYF
TRBJ2-5	TRBV11-2	.	CASSSYPRRGRETQYF
TRBJ2-2	TRBV5-1	.	CASSSDRRTGELFF
TRBJ1-4	TRBV30	.	CAWSPQGEKLFF
TRBJ1-1	TRBV4-1	.	CASSQGPAMNTEAFF
TRBJ2-3	TRBV12-3/TRBV12-4	.	CASSSGGGFTDTQYF
TRBJ1-2	TRBV5-1	TRBD1	CASSLDTWGQTRGYTF
TRBJ2-7	TRBV7-9	TRBD1	CASVGPGTETYEQYF
TRBJ2-1	TRBV11-2	.	CASSFFAGRDEQFF
TRBJ2-7	TRBV20-1	TRBD2	CSARDPVGRGGQYF
TRBJ2-4	TRBV5-1	TRBD1	CASSTGVWNIQYF
TRBJ2-5	TRBV20-1	TRBD2	CSVASGGQETQYF
TRBJ1-6	TRBV20-1	TRBD1	CSARQGTGNPSPLHF
TRBJ1-1	TRBV5-1	.	CASSLEVGRITEAFF
TRBJ2-2	TRBV12-3/TRBV12-4	.	CASSFDGRGELFF
TRBJ2-1	TRBV29-1	.	CSVVGSFPEQFF
TRBJ2-6	TRBV5-1	.	CASSLNTFTGESGANVLTF
TRBJ2-5	TRBV4-1	.	CASSQGPLPETQYF
TRBJ1-1	TRBV10-3	.	CAISGDTPNTEAFF
TRBJ2-1	TRBV30	TRBD1	CAWRPSGTGGRNEQFF
TRBJ2-2	TRBV29-1	.	CSVTGEPGRNTGELFF
TRBJ2-1	TRBV20-1	.	CSARASIHEQFF
TRBJ1-2	TRBV19	.	CASSQVAPGGYTF
TRBJ2-3	TRBV4-3	TRBD1	CASSAQGHGDTQYF